One and the same sample provided the 12 T cell receptor beta chains below, sequenced in a study of prognosis after radiotherapy for stage I lung cancer. CDR3 of TCR beta was amplified from genomic DNA via a two-round multiplex PCR. Specific primers for each TRBV and TRBJ gene were what first-round PCR used. Via MiXCR, TCRdb re-called the multiplex PCR reads, giving one row per CDR3 protein. Of fewer than 25,000 distinct CDR3 sequences detected, around 36% appear once; the ten largest clones hold 55% to 65%. The sample in question was PBMCs, obtained before or after stereotactic body radiation therapy (not recorded which). These receptor sequences come from a donor over 45 with non-small cell lung cancer.

This clonotype has a count of ten or more. The V call is TRBV19, the J call TRBJ2-4; D may be TRBD1 or TRBD2 (5 bases each). The CDR3 sequence is 13 residues long. With 6 bases removed from V and 6 bases from J, the gap between germline ends came to 12 bases. CDR1 LNHDA and CDR2 SQIVND come from the germline V gene (reference sequence). CDR3 loop: CASSLGPGNIQYF. The CDR3 bases are TGTGCCAGTAGCCTGGGACCGGGAAACATTCAGTACTTC.

This clonotype was detected only once. V usage is TRBV12-3 or TRBV12-4 and J usage is TRBJ2-1; 8 bases are a match to TRBD2. With 3 bases clipped from V and 6 bases from J, the junction kept 4 bases outside the gene matches. The CDR3 has 14 residues. CDR3 coding DNA: TGTGCCAGCAGTTTGGGTAGCGGGATCAATGAGCAGTTCTTC. Translation gives CASSLGSGINEQFF.

This clonotype was counted ten times or more. The V call is TRBV6-1, the J call TRBJ2-7, with D maybe TRBD2 (5 bases). V gave up 1 base and J gave up 2 bases, with 15 bases separating them. The germline V gene encodes CDR1 MNHNS and CDR2 SASEGT. The CDR3 is 16 amino acids. The CDR3 bases are TGTGCCAGCAGTGAAGGAGCCGGGATACCACCCTACGAGCAGTACTTC. Its translation: CASSEGAGIPPYEQYF.

On this clonotype: A single base separates this from a much larger clone, so it may be a read error. The J gene is TRBJ2-3, the V gene TRBV24-1; TRBD1 matches 8 bases. Germline V gene data show CDR1 as KGHDR and CDR2 as SFDVKD. This CDR3 region has 14 residues. In DNA form, the CDR3 reads TGTGCCACCAGTGATGTGGACAGGGTAGATACGCGGTATTTT. It encodes CATSDVDRVDTRYF.

A note on this clonotype: It differs at one base from a far larger clone, so likely a read error. The chain's CDR3 is CASSSTGANVLTF. The CDR3 coding sequence is TGTGCCAGCAGTTCGACTGGGGCCAACGTCCTGACTTTC. V gene TRBV12-3 or TRBV12-4 combines with J gene TRBJ2-6; no clear D. CDR3 size: 13 residues. V lost 4 bases to trimming and J lost 2 bases, with 3 bases between them.

Comments on this clonotype: A much larger clone sits a single nucleotide away, making a read error possible. The chain couples TRBV10-3 to TRBJ2-2, with D maybe TRBD2 (5 bases). The CDR3 totals 12 residues. From germline, CDR1 is ENHRY and CDR2 SYGVKD. DNA of the CDR3: TGTGCCATCAGTGAGGACACCGGGGAGCCGTTTTTT. This encodes CAISEDTGEPFF.

In its sample, this clonotype ranks as medium-sized. The rearrangement joins TRBV27 to TRBJ2-1; TRBD2 agrees at 7 bases. The germline CDR1 and CDR2 sequences are MNHEY and SMNVEV (reference sequence). This CDR3 region has 13 residues. V shed 7 bases, J shed 7 bases, and the junction held 7 bases outside the gene matches. The CDR3 DNA sequence: TGTGCCAGCACGGGGGAGGGTCGAAATGAGCAGTTCTTC. This gives the protein CASTGEGRNEQFF.

The V and J genes are TRBV28 and TRBJ1-2, with D hard to call. The CDR3 is 13 amino acids. The V gene lost 6 bases and the J gene lost 2 bases, with 10 bases spanning the gap. The germline V gene has CDR1 MDHEN and CDR2 SYDVKM. The CDR3: CASSRGYNYGYTF. As DNA, the CDR3 is TGTGCCAGCAGCCGAGGGTACAACTATGGCTACACCTTC.

This clonotype was recorded many times. The genes are TRBV24-1 and TRBJ2-7; D remains ambiguous. V was trimmed by 3 bases and J by 7 bases, leaving 6 bases between them. There are 11 residues in the CDR3. From germline, CDR1 is KGHDR and CDR2 SFDVKD. In DNA, the CDR3 is TGTGCCACCAGTGATGTGGGTGAGCAGTACTTC. Its protein is CATSDVGEQYF.

This chain links TRBV12-3 or TRBV12-4 with TRBJ2-2, with a weak D call TRBD1 (6 bases). V gave up 3 bases and J gave up 3 bases, with 11 bases separating them. This CDR3 spans 15 amino acids. The CDR3 protein is CASSFWGLDTGELFF. The CDR3 DNA is TGTGCCAGCAGTTTTTGGGGGCTCGACACCGGGGAGCTGTTTTTT.

V gene TRBV28 combines with J gene TRBJ1-1; D uncertain. Trimming stripped 5 bases from V and 2 bases from J, with 15 bases between. The CDR3 is 15 residues long. Looked up from germline, CDR1 is MDHEN and CDR2 is SYDVKM. The CDR3: CASSLPTDANTEAFF. The DNA of the CDR3 is TGTGCCAGCAGTCTCCCTACGGACGCAAACACTGAAGCTTTCTTT. The full variable domain, in which reference TRBV28 and TRBJ1-1 provide the parts outside the CDR3, is DVKVTQSSRYLVKRTGEKVFLECVQDMDHENMFWYRQDPGLGLRLIYFSYDVKMKEKGDIPEGYSVSREKKERFSLILESASTNQTSMYLCASSLPTDANTEAFFGQGTRLTVV.

This clonotype was found many times. The chain recombines TRBV5-1 with TRBJ2-1; the D gene is possibly TRBD2 (6 bases). The V gene's germline CDR1 is SGHRS and CDR2 YFSETQ. This CDR3 contains 14 residues. Deletions cut 2 bases from V and 9 bases from J, with 15 bases between. CDR3 loop: CASSLGSGGGEQFF. The CDR3 region has the DNA TGCGCCAGCAGCTTAGGTAGCGGAGGAGGTGAGCAGTTCTTC.